What follows are 23 T cell receptor beta chains derived from one specimen sequenced in a study of PD-1 blockade in mismatch repair-deficient tumors. The data were produced by immunoSEQ multiplex PCR, yet TCRdb's version contains in-frame clones alone and is incomplete. The sample records 100,000 to 150,000 clones, around nine tenths being singletons. The sample here was peripheral blood, taken approximately 70 weeks after starting pembrolizumab. These receptors were collected from an adult with mismatch repair-deficient cancer.

V and J are TRBV10-2 and TRBJ2-7; D gene unclear. Germline-derived CDR1 and CDR2 are WSHSY and SAAADI. Deletions cut 3 bases from V and 6 bases from J, with 15 bases between. The CDR3 is 14 residues long. The DNA of the CDR3 is TGCGCCAGCAGTGAAAGTGGACCGAGGCGCGAGCAGTACTTC. Residues: CASSESGPRREQYF.

The V gene is TRBV7-2, the J gene TRBJ2-6; 9 bases are a match to TRBD1. CDR1 SGHTA and CDR2 FQGNSA come from the germline V gene. With V trimmed by 3 bases and J by 3 bases, 12 bases remained unmatched. The CDR3 consists of 19 residues. The DNA of the CDR3 is TGTGCCAGCAGCTTGAGTGGGAGACAGGGGGTTTTTGGGGCCAACGTCCTGACTTTC. Translating it yields CASSLSGRQGVFGANVLTF. Looking up the rest from reference TRBV7-2 and TRBJ2-6 gives the full variable domain: GAGVSQSPSNKVTEKGKDVELRCDPISGHTALYWYRQSLGQGLEFLIYFQGNSAPDKSGLPSDRFSAERTGGSVSTLTIQRTQQEDSAVYLCASSLSGRQGVFGANVLTFGAGSRLTVL.

This chain links TRBV15 with TRBJ1-5; D unresolved. The CDR3 runs to 12 residues. V was cut by 5 bases and J by 2 bases, with 4 bases left in between. Germline lookup yields CDR1 LNHNV and CDR2 YYDKDF (reference sequence). CDR3 protein: CATSLGNQPQHF. The CDR3 nucleotides read TGTGCCACCAGCCTCGGCAATCAGCCCCAGCATTTT.

This clone was counted once. The chain carries TRBV29-1 and TRBJ2-3; 11 bases align to TRBD1. The CDR3 has 12 residues. From germline, CDR1 is SQVTM and CDR2 ANQGSEA. Losses at the gene ends were 5 bases for V and 8 bases for J; bases not matched to a gene: 3. CDR3 sequence (DNA): TGCAGCGTTCGGACAGGGGGCGGTACGCAGTATTTT. Translation gives CSVRTGGGTQYF.

V is TRBV20-1 and J is TRBJ2-5, with no clear D. Trimming removed 3 bases from V and 4 bases from J, with 3 bases in between. The germline V gene has CDR1 DFQATT and CDR2 SNEGSKA (reference sequence). This CDR3 is 10 amino acids long. CDR3 region: CSASSETQYF. In nucleotides, the CDR3 is TGCAGTGCTAGTTCAGAGACCCAGTACTTC.

This chain links TRBV19 with TRBJ1-3, with D unclear. From germline, CDR1 is LNHDA and CDR2 SQIVND (reference sequence). The CDR3 covers 11 residues. The ends were cut back, 3 bases at V and 8 bases at J, with 5 bases in the middle. The CDR3 DNA is TGTGCCAGTAGTATTCTCCACACCATATATTTT. It yields the protein CASSILHTIYF.

The rearrangement links TRBV4-3 to TRBJ2-7; 7 nucleotides agree with TRBD1. CDR1 and CDR2 (germline): LGHNA, YSLEER. The length of the CDR3 is 15 residues. V shed 0 bases and J 2 bases; nucleotides not matched to a gene: 4. Here the CDR3 DNA reads TGCGCCAGCAGCCAAGATGGTCAGGGGGCCTACGAGCAGTACTTC. This sequence encodes CASSQDGQGAYEQYF.

CDR3 loop: CAINPGTGSTDTQYF. In DNA form, the CDR3 reads TGTGCCATAAATCCCGGGACAGGCAGCACAGATACGCAGTATTTT. The rearrangement uses TRBV10-3 and TRBJ2-3; 8 nucleotides agree with TRBD1. Unmatched junction bases numbered 8, after V lost 9 bases and J lost 0 bases. CDR3 length equals 15 residues. The germline V gene has CDR1 ENHRY and CDR2 SYGVKD.

The chain joins TRBV6-5 to TRBJ2-3; D unresolved. The germline gives CDR1 MNHEY, CDR2 SVGAGI. Trimming pared 8 bases from V and 4 bases from J, leaving 13 bases between. This CDR3 region has 13 residues. The CDR3 reads CASRPEAPDTQYF. The CDR3 DNA follows: TGTGCCAGCCGTCCGGAAGCCCCAGATACGCAGTATTTT.

The CDR3 loop is CASSHPRSSYNEQFF. The DNA for the CDR3 is TGCGCCAGCAGTCATCCACGAAGCTCCTACAATGAGCAGTTCTTC. This sequence joins TRBV23-1 and TRBJ2-1; no clear D. TRBV23-1 is treated as an ORF (open reading frame) with a function not yet certain. This CDR3 has 15 amino acids. Deletions cut 3 bases from V and 0 bases from J, with 9 bases between.

The chain employs TRBV9 and TRBJ2-1; a weak D match, TRBD2 (6 bases). The length of the CDR3 is 15 residues. V lost 3 bases and J 4 bases, leaving 14 bases between the germline ends. Germline-derived CDR1 and CDR2 are SGDLS and YYNGEE. CDR3 in DNA: TGTGCCAGCAGCGCCAGCGGGTGGGGTTACAATGAGCAGTTCTTC. Its protein product is CASSASGWGYNEQFF.

The sample holds a few counts of this clone. The J gene is TRBJ1-2, the V gene TRBV19; no definite D call. The length of the CDR3 is 14 residues. V was cut by 1 base and J by 4 bases, with 10 bases left in between. Germline V gene lookup returns CDR1 LNHDA and CDR2 SQIVND (reference sequence). CDR3 nucleotide sequence: TGTGCCAGTAGTATAGTTCCGGGCGCCTATGGCTACACCTTC. It translates to CASSIVPGAYGYTF.

Concerning this clone: A much larger clone differs by one base, so this may be a read error. The chain uses TRBV28 and TRBJ1-5; no definite D call. The germline gives CDR1 MDHEN, CDR2 SYDVKM. Trimming took off 2 bases at V and 5 bases at J, with 7 bases between the two ends. This CDR3 is built from 13 residues. DNA of the CDR3: TGTGCCAGCAGTTTAAAGGGATATCAGCCCCAGCATTTT. Its translation: CASSLKGYQPQHF.

The chain combines TRBV27 with TRBJ2-7, with TRBD2 identical over 8 bases. CDR1 MNHEY and CDR2 SMNVEV come from the germline V gene (reference sequence). The CDR3 sequence is 13 residues long. With 2 bases clipped from V and 9 bases from J, the junction kept 6 bases outside the gene matches. CDR3 nucleotide sequence: TGTGCCAGCAGTTTAGCAGCGGGAGTAAGGCAGTACTTC. Protein product: CASSLAAGVRQYF.

This rearrangement joins TRBV28 to TRBJ2-1; tentative D call: TRBD2 (5 bases). The V end lost 8 bases, the J end lost 3 bases, and 17 bases lay between the germline ends. The length of the CDR3 is 15 residues. CDR1 is MDHEN and CDR2 is SYDVKM in the germline V gene. DNA for the CDR3: TGTGCCAGCCAAACGAATGGGGAGTTCTACAATGAGCAGTTCTTC. It codes for CASQTNGEFYNEQFF.

The chain combines TRBV27 with TRBJ2-2, with D perhaps TRBD2 (6 bases). Germline V CDR1 and CDR2: MNHEY, SMNVEV (reference sequence). Trimming left V 2 bases short and J 6 bases short, with 13 bases between. The CDR3 has 15 amino acids. The CDR3 region is CASSLLRGFAGELFF. The DNA for the CDR3 is TGTGCCAGCAGTTTACTTCGGGGGTTTGCCGGGGAGCTGTTTTTT.

V and J are TRBV5-6 and TRBJ2-3; tentatively, D is TRBD2 (7 bases). The CDR3 totals 17 residues. V shed 1 base and J shed 5 bases, with 20 bases lying between them. CDR1 is SGHDT, CDR2 YYEEEE, per germline. CDR3: CASSLIGFGGALDTQYF. CDR3 nucleotides: TGTGCCAGCAGCTTGATTGGGTTTGGGGGGGCCTTAGATACGCAGTATTTT. Drawing the rest from reference TRBV5-6 and TRBJ2-3, the complete variable domain is DAGVTQSPTHLIKTRGQQVTLRCSPKSGHDTVSWYQQALGQGPQFIFQYYEEEERQRGNFPDRFSGHQFPNYSSELNVNALLLGDSALYLCASSLIGFGGALDTQYFGPGTRLTVL.

The count of this clone is one. The DNA of the CDR3 is TGTGCCAGTAGTATAACGGAGGGGGGCACTGAAGCTTTCTTT. As protein: CASSITEGGTEAFF. This chain links TRBV19 with TRBJ1-1, with a possible D match to TRBD1 (6 bases). V was trimmed by 2 bases and J by 4 bases, leaving 11 bases between them. The CDR3 contains 14 residues. Germline assignment: CDR1 LNHDA and CDR2 SQIVND (reference sequence).

This clone was detected once. The chain has TRBV6-6 and TRBJ2-1, with D perhaps matching TRBD2 (5 bases). The CDR3 sequence is 15 residues long. Germline CDR1 reads MNHNY; CDR2 reads SVGAGI (reference sequence). V lost 0 bases and J lost 1, with 7 bases in between. CDR3 coding DNA: TGTGCCAGCAGTTACTCAACTAGTTCCTACAATGAGCAGTTCTTC. Protein: CASSYSTSSYNEQFF.

This clone was detected once. One junction end does not reproduce the germline sequence, and a read error may be involved. This specimen includes other DNA sequences encoding the same CDR3. This chain uses TRBV5-4 with TRBJ2-7, with a possible D match to TRBD2 (6 bases). CDR3 length equals 14 residues. Looked up from germline, CDR1 is SGHNT and CDR2 is YYREEE (reference sequence). CDR3 loop: CASSPPGRLDEQYF. In DNA, the CDR3 is TGCGCCAGCAGCCCCCCGGGGAGGTTGGACGAGCAGTACTTC.

CDR3 residues: CASSDGFLTGELFF. The CDR3 nucleotides read TGTGCCAGCAGTGACGGCTTCCTAACCGGGGAGCTGTTTTTT. This chain connects TRBV6-4 to TRBJ2-2; D is undetermined. With 2 bases removed from V and 5 bases from J, the gap between germline ends came to 9 bases. Germline CDR1 MRHNA, CDR2 SNTAGT. CDR3 size: 14 residues.

The chain carries TRBV27 and TRBJ2-5; D is possibly TRBD1 (5 bases). Germline V gene lookup returns CDR1 MNHEY and CDR2 SMNVEV (reference sequence). There are 15 residues in the CDR3. Trimming pared 2 bases from V and 5 bases from J, leaving 15 bases between. In DNA form, the CDR3 reads TGTGCCAGCAGTTTAATAAGGGGATCCCAGGAGACCCAGTACTTC. This encodes CASSLIRGSQETQYF.

The rearrangement links TRBV7-9 to TRBJ2-3; D is uncertain. Trimming left V 0 bases short and J 2 bases short, with 9 bases between. The V gene's germline CDR1 is SEHNR and CDR2 FQNEAQ (reference sequence). CDR3 length equals 15 residues. The chain's CDR3 is CASSLALSSTDTQYF. Here the CDR3 DNA reads TGTGCCAGCAGCTTAGCCCTTTCTTCCACAGATACGCAGTATTTT.